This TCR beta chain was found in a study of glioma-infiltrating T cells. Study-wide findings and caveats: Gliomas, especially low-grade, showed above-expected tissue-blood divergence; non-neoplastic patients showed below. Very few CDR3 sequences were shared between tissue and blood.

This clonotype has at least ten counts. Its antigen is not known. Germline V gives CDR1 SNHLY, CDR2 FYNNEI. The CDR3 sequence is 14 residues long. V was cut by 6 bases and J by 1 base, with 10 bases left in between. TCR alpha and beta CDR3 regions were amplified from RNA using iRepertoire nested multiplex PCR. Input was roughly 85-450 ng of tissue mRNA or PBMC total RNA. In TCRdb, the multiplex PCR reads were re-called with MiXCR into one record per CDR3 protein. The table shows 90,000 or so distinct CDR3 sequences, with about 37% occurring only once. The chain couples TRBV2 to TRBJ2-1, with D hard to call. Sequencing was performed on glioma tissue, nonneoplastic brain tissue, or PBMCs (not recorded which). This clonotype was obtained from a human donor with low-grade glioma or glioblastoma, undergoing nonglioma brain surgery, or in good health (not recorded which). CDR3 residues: CASRSGTSYNEQFF. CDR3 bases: TGTGCCAGCAGGTCGGGTACTTCCTACAATGAGCAGTTCTTC.